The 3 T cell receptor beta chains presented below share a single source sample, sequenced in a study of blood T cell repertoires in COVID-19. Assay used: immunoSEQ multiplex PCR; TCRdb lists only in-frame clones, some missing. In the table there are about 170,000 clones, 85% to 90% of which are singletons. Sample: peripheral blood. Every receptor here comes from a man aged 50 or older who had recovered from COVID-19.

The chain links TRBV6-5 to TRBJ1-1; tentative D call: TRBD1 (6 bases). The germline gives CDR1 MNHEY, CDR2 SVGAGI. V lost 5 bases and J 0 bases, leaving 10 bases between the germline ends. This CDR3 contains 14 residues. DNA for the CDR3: TGTGCCAGCAGTATGGGGGCCGTGAACACTGAAGCTTTCTTT. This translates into CASSMGAVNTEAFF.

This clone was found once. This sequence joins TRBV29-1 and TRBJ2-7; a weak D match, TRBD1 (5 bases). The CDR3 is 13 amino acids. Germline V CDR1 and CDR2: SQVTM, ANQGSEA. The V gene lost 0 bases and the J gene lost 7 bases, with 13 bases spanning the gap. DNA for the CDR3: TGCAGCGTTGAAGAGGCACAGGCCGGGGAGCAGTACTTC. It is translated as CSVEEAQAGEQYF.

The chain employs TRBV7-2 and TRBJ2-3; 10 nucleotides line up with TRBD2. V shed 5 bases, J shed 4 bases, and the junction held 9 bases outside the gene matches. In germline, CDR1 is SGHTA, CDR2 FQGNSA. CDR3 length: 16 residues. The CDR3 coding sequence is TGTGCCAGCAGCGTCTCTAGCGGGAGTTTCGCAGATACGCAGTATTTT. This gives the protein CASSVSSGSFADTQYF. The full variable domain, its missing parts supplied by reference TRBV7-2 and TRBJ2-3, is GAGVSQSPSNKVTEKGKDVELRCDPISGHTALYWYRQSLGQGLEFLIYFQGNSAPDKSGLPSDRFSAERTGGSVSTLTIQRTQQEDSAVYLCASSVSSGSFADTQYFGPGTRLTVL.